This T cell receptor beta chain is drawn from a study of blood T cell repertoires in COVID-19. Study-wide context: The United States, Italy and Spain were the sources of the acute and convalescent COVID-19 samples.

The CDR3 loop spans 15 amino acids. CDR1 SGHNT and CDR2 YYREEE come from the germline V gene (reference sequence). The V end was cut by 3 bases, the J end by 6 bases, with 17 bases between. Original handling: Estimation of nucleated cell counts relied on the amplification of reference gene primers. Clones were read by immunoSEQ multiplex PCR, and TCRdb kept only the in-frame ones, dropping some. The V and J calls and clone size are taken from that table; D and trimming were inferred from the DNA. The sample yields 150,000 to 200,000 clones, more than 70% seen once. The TCR comes from a middle-aged man who had recovered from COVID-19. Sequenced material: PBMCs or T cells enriched from blood (not recorded which). The chain uses TRBV5-4 and TRBJ2-3; a weak D match, TRBD1 (6 bases). The CDR3 DNA reads TGTGCCAGCAGCTGGGGGCAGGGAACGTTGGATACGCAGTATTTT. It is translated as CASSWGQGTLDTQYF.